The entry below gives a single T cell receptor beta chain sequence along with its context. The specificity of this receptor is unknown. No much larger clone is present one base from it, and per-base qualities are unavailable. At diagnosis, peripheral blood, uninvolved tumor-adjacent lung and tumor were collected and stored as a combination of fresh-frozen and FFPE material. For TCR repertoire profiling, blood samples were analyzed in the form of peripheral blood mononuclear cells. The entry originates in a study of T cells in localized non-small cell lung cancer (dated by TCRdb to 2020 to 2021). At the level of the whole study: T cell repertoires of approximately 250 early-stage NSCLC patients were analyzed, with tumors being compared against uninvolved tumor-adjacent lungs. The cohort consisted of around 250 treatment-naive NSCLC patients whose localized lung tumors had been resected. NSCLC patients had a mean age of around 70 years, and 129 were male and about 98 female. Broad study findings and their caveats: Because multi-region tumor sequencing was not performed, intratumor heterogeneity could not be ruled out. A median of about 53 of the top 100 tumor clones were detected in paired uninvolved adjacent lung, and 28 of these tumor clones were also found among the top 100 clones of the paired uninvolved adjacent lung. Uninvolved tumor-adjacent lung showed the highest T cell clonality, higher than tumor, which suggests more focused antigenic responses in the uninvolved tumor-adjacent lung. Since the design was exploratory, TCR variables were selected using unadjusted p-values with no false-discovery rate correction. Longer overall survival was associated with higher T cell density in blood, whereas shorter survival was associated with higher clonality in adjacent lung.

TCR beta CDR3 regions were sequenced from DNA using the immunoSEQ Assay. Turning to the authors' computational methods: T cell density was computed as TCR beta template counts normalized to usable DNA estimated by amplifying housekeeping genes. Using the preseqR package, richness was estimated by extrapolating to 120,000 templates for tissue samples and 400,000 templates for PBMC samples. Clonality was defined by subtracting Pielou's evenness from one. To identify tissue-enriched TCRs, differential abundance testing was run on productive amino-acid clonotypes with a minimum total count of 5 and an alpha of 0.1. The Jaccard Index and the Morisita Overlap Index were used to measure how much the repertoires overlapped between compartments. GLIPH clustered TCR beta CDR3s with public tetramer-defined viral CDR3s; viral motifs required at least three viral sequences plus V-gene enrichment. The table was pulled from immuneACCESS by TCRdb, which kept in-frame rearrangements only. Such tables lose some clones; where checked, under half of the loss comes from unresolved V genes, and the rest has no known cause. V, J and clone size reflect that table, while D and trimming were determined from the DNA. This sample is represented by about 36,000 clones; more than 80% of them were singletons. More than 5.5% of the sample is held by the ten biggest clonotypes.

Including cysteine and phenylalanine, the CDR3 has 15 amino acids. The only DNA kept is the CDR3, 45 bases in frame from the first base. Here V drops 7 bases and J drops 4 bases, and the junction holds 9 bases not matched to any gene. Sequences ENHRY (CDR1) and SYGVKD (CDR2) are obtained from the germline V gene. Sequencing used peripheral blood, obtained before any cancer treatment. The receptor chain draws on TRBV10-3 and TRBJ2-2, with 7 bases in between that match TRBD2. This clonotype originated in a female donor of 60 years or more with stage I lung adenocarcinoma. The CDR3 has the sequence CAINGGGGGTGELFF. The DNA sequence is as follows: TGTGCCATCAATGGAGGTGGGGGGGGCACCGGGGAGCTGTTTTTT.